One and the same sample provided the 9 T cell receptor beta chains below, sequenced in a study of identical twins. TCRdb re-analysed the 5' RACE reads in MiXCR, keeping a single row per CDR3 protein. The table has 450,000 to 650,000 distinct CDR3 sequences, more than 9% seen once. The data were also submitted as part of a second study, on yellow fever vaccine responses in identical twins.

The specimen was PBMCs. These receptors were collected from a young woman in good health.

This clonotype has just a few counts. This chain connects TRBV12-3 or TRBV12-4 to TRBJ2-3; 12 bases are shared with TRBD2. Unmatched junction bases numbered 9, after V lost 6 bases and J lost 2 bases. The CDR3 sequence is 17 residues long. CDR3 residues: CASRPILAGGPTDTQYF. The CDR3 DNA is TGTGCCAGCAGGCCCATACTAGCGGGAGGTCCCACAGATACGCAGTATTTT.

This clonotype has ten or more counts. This rearrangement joins TRBV2 to TRBJ1-4; TRBD1 matches 8 bases. The CDR3 runs to 14 residues. Germline-derived CDR1 and CDR2 are SNHLY and FYNNEI. With V trimmed by 5 bases and J by 4 bases, 3 bases remained unmatched. CDR3 region: CASSQTGVNEKLFF. The CDR3 DNA is TGTGCCAGCAGTCAGACAGGGGTTAATGAAAAACTGTTTTTT.

This clonotype was detected a few times. The chain recombines TRBV9 with TRBJ2-2, with 9 bases aligning to TRBD1. Germline V gene data show CDR1 as SGDLS and CDR2 as YYNGEE. The V and J ends lost 4 bases and 4 bases, in that order; junction bases with no gene match: 5. The CDR3 runs 15 residues. The CDR3: CASSLGQGPTGELFF. CDR3 bases: TGTGCCAGCAGCCTTGGACAGGGGCCCACCGGGGAGCTGTTTTTT.

This clonotype has just a few counts. This chain joins TRBV25-1 and TRBJ2-1, with D tentatively TRBD1 (6 bases). V dropped 6 bases and J dropped 2 bases, with 14 bases sitting between them. CDR1 is MGHDK, CDR2 SYGVNS, per germline. The CDR3 consists of 15 residues. CDR3 loop: CASRPDRNPYNEQFF. Written as DNA, the CDR3 is TGTGCCAGCAGACCTGACAGGAACCCCTACAATGAGCAGTTCTTC.

This clonotype was found a few times. This chain joins TRBV3-1 and TRBJ1-4; 12 nucleotides match TRBD1. Germline V CDR1 and CDR2: LGHDT, YNNKEL (reference sequence). The trim removed 1 base at V and 7 bases at J, leaving 1 base unmatched. The CDR3 is 15 amino acids. This chain's CDR3 is CASSQGDRGLEKLFF. The CDR3 DNA follows: TGTGCCAGCAGCCAAGGGGACAGGGGGCTTGAAAAACTGTTTTTT.

J is TRBJ2-3 and V is TRBV6-1, with D maybe TRBD1 (5 bases). Germline lookup yields CDR1 MNHNS and CDR2 SASEGT. V dropped 7 bases and J dropped 7 bases, with 21 bases sitting between them. This CDR3 contains 15 residues. In DNA form, the CDR3 reads TGTGCCAGCACCTACGCAGGAGCAGGGTATCATACGCAGTATTTT. Encoded protein: CASTYAGAGYHTQYF.

Note on this clonotype: Germline and junction disagree at one end, which may indicate a read error. In DNA form, the CDR3 reads TGTGCCAGCAGCCTCGCCCTGAACCCTGAAGCTTTCTTT. Protein sequence: CASSLALNPEAFF. The V gene is TRBV7-9, the J gene TRBJ1-1; no reliable D call. The CDR3 is made up of 13 amino acids. Germline lookup yields CDR1 SEHNR and CDR2 FQNEAQ (reference sequence).

The J gene is TRBJ2-7, the V gene TRBV12-3 or TRBV12-4, with 7 bases that match TRBD1. V gave up 5 bases and J gave up 5 bases; unmatched junction bases: 9. The CDR3 is 14 amino acids. CDR3 DNA sequence: TGTGCCAGCAGTGCAGGGGGTTGGTGGAACGAGCAGTACTTC. Protein sequence: CASSAGGWWNEQYF.

The sample holds a few counts of this clonotype. The chain couples TRBV27 to TRBJ2-1, with 9 bases lining up with TRBD1. In germline, CDR1 is MNHEY, CDR2 SMNVEV (reference sequence). The length of the CDR3 is 16 residues. The junction had 11 bases not matched to a gene; V was cut back by 3 bases and J by 8 bases. CDR3 nucleotide sequence: TGTGCCAGCAGTTTTCTCAGGACAGGGGATCTGGATGAGCAGTTCTTC. Its translation: CASSFLRTGDLDEQFF.